This TCR beta chain is drawn from a study of blood T cells in healthy people across ages. A second roughly 7 to 12 cycle PCR used barcoded and J-beta primers. TCRdb itself ran the 5' RACE reads through MiXCR, one entry per CDR3 protein. The data show about 1.4 million distinct CDR3 sequences, almost 60% seen once. This CDR3 has 13 amino acids. Germline V lookup: CDR1 DFQATT, CDR2 SNEGSKA (reference sequence). Trimming cost V 6 bases and J 0 bases, with 9 bases left between them. The specimen sequenced was blood. The chain has TRBV20-1 and TRBJ1-5; no definite D call. The sequence was obtained from a man between 18 and 29 years old in good health. The CDR3 sequence is CSAHAVSNQPQHF. The CDR3, as DNA: TGCAGTGCCCACGCGGTTAGCAATCAGCCCCAGCATTTT.